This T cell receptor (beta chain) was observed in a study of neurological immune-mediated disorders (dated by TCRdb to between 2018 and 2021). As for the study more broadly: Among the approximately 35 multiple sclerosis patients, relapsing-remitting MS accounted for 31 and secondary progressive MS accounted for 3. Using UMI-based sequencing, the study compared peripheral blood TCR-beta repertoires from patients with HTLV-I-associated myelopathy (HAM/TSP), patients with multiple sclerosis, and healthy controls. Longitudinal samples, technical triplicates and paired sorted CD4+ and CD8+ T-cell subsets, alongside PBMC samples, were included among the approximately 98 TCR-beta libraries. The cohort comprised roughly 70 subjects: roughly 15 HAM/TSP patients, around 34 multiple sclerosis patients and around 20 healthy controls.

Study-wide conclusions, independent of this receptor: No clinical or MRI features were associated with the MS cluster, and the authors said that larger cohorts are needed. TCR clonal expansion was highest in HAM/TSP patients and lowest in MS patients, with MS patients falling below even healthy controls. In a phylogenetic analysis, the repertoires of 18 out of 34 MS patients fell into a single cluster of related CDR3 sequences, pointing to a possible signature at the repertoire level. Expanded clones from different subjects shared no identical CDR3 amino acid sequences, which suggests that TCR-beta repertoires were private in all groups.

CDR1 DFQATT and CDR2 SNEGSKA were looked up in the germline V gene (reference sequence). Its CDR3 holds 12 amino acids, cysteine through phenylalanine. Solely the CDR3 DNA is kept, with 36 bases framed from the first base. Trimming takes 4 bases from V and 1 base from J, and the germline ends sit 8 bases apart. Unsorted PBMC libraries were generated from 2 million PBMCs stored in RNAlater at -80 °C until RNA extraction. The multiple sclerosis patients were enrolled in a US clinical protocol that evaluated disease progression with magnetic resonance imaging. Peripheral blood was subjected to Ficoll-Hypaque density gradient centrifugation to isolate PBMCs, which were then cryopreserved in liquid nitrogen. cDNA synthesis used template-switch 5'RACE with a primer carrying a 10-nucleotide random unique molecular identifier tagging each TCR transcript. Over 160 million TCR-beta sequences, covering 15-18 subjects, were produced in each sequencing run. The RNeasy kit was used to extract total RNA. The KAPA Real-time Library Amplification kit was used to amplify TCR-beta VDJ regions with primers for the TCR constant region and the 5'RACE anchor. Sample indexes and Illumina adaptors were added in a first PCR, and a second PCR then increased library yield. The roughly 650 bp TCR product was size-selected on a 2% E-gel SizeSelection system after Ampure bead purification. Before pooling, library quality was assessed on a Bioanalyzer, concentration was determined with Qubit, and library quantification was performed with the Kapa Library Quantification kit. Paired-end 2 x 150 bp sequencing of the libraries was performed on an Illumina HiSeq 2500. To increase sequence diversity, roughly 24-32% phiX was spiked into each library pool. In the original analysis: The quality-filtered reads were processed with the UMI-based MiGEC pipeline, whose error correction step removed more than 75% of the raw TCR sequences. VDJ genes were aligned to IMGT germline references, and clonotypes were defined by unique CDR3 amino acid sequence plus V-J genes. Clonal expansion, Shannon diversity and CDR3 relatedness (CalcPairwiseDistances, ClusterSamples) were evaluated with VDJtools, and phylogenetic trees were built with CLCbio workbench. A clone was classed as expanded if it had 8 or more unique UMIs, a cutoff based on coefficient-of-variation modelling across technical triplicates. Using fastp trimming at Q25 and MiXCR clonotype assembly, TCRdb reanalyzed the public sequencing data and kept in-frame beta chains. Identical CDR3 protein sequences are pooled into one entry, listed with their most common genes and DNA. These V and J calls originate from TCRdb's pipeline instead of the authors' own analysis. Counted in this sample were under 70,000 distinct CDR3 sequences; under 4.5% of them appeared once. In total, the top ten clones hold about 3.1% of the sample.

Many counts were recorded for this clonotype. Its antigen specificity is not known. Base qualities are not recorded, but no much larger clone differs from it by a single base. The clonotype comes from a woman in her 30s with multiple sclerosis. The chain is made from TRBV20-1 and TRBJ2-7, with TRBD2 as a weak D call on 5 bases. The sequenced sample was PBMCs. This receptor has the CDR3 CSAMDFSYEQYF. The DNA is TGCAGTGCTATGGACTTTTCCTACGAGCAGTACTTC.